This T cell receptor (beta chain) is from a study of metastatic and nonmetastatic thyroid tumors. At the level of the study: Repertoire comparison spanned blood and tumor or nodule tissue of malignant and benign thyroid patients.

V was trimmed by 5 bases and J by 4 bases, leaving 14 bases between them. The length of the CDR3 is 14 residues. Germline values: CDR1 SEHNR, CDR2 FQNEAQ (reference sequence). In the original analysis: The study's classifier, a distant-metastasis tool for papillary thyroid cancer, was built using CDR3 differences across clinicopathological groups. TCRdb re-called clones via MiXCR from the PCR reads. The V and J calls and clone size come from TCRdb's table, not from the authors' own analysis. Of 35,000 to 50,000 clones in the sample, about 4.2% were seen once. Prior to thyroid surgery, none of the patients had received any treatment.

The V gene is TRBV7-9, the J gene TRBJ1-2; D gene unclear. The sequence came from a female donor with papillary thyroid cancer or a benign thyroid nodule (not recorded which). Some clones in this sample may be carry-over from other donors' samples. Sequencing was done on a sample of blood. CDR3 DNA sequence: TGTGCCAGCAGCCCCCTGTCCGGTGCCTATGGCTACACCTTC. This codes for CASSPLSGAYGYTF.